This section outlines one T cell receptor (beta chain) sequence together with its context. What it binds is unknown. These data originate in a study of Tregs in tolerant kidney transplant recipients. Regarding the study as a whole: Activated donor B cell expansion appeared to reveal the most relevant donor-specific TCRbeta repertoire. Findings come from small patient numbers and require larger validation. Biological reproducibility was not directly addressed, but technical replication error appeared minimal. In tolerant patients, donor-specific Tregs outgrew total Tregs, suggesting antigen-driven expansion.

CDR1 and CDR2 (germline): MNHEY, SMNVEV (reference sequence). Trimming took 0 bases from V and 3 from J, leaving 12 bases between them. The CDR3 has 15 residues. The repertoire was sequenced with immunoSEQ multiplex PCR; TCRdb's copy has only in-frame clones and lacks some. The sample carries 45,000 to 55,000 clones, around 90% recorded once. Mixed chimerism was transient after nonmyeloablative marrow transplants from related graft donors. The chain joins TRBV27 to TRBJ2-7, with D perhaps TRBD1 (6 bases). The sample was CD8+ T cells from blood (PBMCs), taken 24 months after the transplant. This receptor was identified in a human patient who received a combined kidney and bone marrow transplant. Some T cells may possibly be graft donor cells. The CDR3 loop reads CASSLSVARGYEQYF. CDR3 bases: TGTGCCAGCAGTTTATCTGTCGCCAGGGGCTACGAGCAGTACTTC.